This TCR beta chain appears in the sequencing data of a study of T cell repertoires in cytomegalovirus infection. Study as a whole: TCR beta signatures that were public indicated CMV infection and matching HLA type.

This clonotype was observed a handful of times. Its antigen is unidentified. This CDR3 has 12 amino acids. CDR1 and CDR2 (germline): LGHNT, FRNRAP. Trimming removed 8 bases at V and 10 bases at J, with 12 bases between. TCRdb independently ran MiXCR on the reads; one entry per CDR3 protein. The sample yields hundreds of thousands of distinct CDR3 sequences, 24% seen once. General study results and limits: Cumulative public TCR beta family frequency identified carriers of CMV plus the relevant HLA. The response measured ex vivo was dominated by TCR beta clonotypes (HLA-C-restricted and CMV-specific).

The chain joins TRBV12-5 to TRBJ1-6; the D gene is possibly TRBD1 (5 bases). Input material: CD8+ T cells from PBMCs. This TCR derives from a human donor in good health (CMV status not recorded). Some clones in this sample may be carry-over from other donors' samples. The CDR3 loop is CASRVGASPLHF. In DNA form, the CDR3 reads TGTGCTAGTCGGGTTGGGGCATCACCCCTCCACTTT. The variable domain in full, with the rest retrieved from reference TRBV12-5 and TRBJ1-6, is DARVTQTPRHKVTEMGQEVTMRCQPILGHNTVFWYRQTMMQGLELLAYFRNRAPLDDSGMPKDRFSAEMPDATLATLKIQPSEPRDSAVYFCASRVGASPLHFGNGTRLTVT.